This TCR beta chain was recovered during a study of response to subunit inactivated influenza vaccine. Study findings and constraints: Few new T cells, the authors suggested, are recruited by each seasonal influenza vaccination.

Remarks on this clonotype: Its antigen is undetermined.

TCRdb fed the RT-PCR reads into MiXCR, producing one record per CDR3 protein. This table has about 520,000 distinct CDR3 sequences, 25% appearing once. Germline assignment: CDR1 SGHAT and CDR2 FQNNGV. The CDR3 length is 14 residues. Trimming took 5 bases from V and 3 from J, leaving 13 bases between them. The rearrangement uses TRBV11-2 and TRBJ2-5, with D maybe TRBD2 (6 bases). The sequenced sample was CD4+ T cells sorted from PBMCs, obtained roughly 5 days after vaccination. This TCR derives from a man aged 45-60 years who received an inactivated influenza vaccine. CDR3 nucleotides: TGTGCCAGCAGCCCCCCGGGACTCAAAGAGACCCAGTACTTC. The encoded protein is CASSPPGLKETQYF.